This TCR beta chain was retrieved from a study of T cells in Graves' hyperthyroidism and ophthalmopathy. This clonotype was counted ten times or more. RNA transcripts were the template for amplifying TCR beta CDR3 regions. During a first-round RT-PCR of the TCR CDR3, the HTBI primer set was used. TCRdb fed the multiplex PCR reads into MiXCR, producing one record per CDR3 protein. The sample has around 700,000 distinct CDR3 sequences, roughly 20% seen once; the top ten hold over 15%. The clonotype was recovered from a woman aged 50 to 60 with Graves' hyperthyroidism that later progressed to Graves' ophthalmopathy. Material: blood.

In nucleotides, the CDR3 is TGTGCCAGCAGCTTAACTAATATAGGGGCCAACGTCCTGACTTTC. Translating it yields CASSLTNIGANVLTF. The chain has TRBV11-2 and TRBJ2-6; D is undetermined. CDR1 is SGHAT and CDR2 is FQNNGV in the germline V gene. The CDR3 runs 15 residues. V lost 2 bases, J lost 4 bases, and 9 bases lay in between.